The 21 T cell receptor beta chains below all came from one sample that was sequenced in a study of blood T cells in healthy people across ages. Sample-barcoded 5' priming and a J-beta primer mix drove a second PCR of about 6 to 12 cycles. One entry per CDR3 protein results from TCRdb running MiXCR on the 5' RACE reads. The sample has approximately 350,000 distinct CDR3 sequences, approximately 51% seen once. The sequenced sample consisted of blood. These receptors were taken from a man between 60 and 75 years old in good health.

CDR3 DNA sequence: TGCAGTGCTAGTTGGAGAACCAATGAGCAGTTCTTC. As protein: CSASWRTNEQFF. The gene calls are TRBV20-1 and TRBJ2-1; D gene uncertain. The V gene lost 3 bases and the J gene lost 6 bases, with 9 bases spanning the gap. CDR3 length equals 12 residues. The germline CDR1 and CDR2 sequences are DFQATT and SNEGSKA (reference sequence).

The chain uses TRBV3-1 and TRBJ1-5, with D uncertain. The ends were cut back, 4 bases at V and 4 bases at J, with 5 bases in the middle. The CDR3 spans 12 residues. CDR1 and CDR2 (germline): LGHDT, YNNKEL (reference sequence). CDR3 in DNA: TGTGCCAGCAGCCTCCAAAATCAGCCCCAGCATTTT. It codes for CASSLQNQPQHF.

The DNA of the CDR3 is TGTGCCACCAGCAGAGGAAGTCGCAATAAATACAATGAGCAGTTCTTC. Translation: CATSRGSRNKYNEQFF. This sequence joins TRBV15 and TRBJ2-1, with D uncertain. The CDR3 runs to 16 residues. V lost 1 base to trimming and J lost 4 bases, with 14 bases between them. The germline gives CDR1 LNHNV, CDR2 YYDKDF (reference sequence).

The rearrangement links TRBV7-8 to TRBJ2-1; TRBD2 is a possible D gene (6 bases). V was shortened by 4 bases and J by 8 bases, with 21 bases between the two germline ends. There are 16 residues in the CDR3. CDR1 and CDR2 from the germline V gene are SGHVS and FQNEAQ. The CDR3 reads CASSSLLTGVSYEQFF. The CDR3 nucleotides are TGTGCCAGCAGCTCCCTCCTTACGGGAGTTTCATATGAGCAGTTCTTC.

This clonotype was found a few times. The chain couples TRBV18 to TRBJ2-1, with a possible D match to TRBD1 (6 bases). The CDR3 is 14 amino acids. The V end lost 3 bases, the J end lost 4 bases, and 10 bases lay between the germline ends. Germline-derived CDR1 and CDR2 are KGHSH and LQKENI. The CDR3 sequence is CASSPTTGYNEQFF. The CDR3 region has the DNA TGTGCCAGCTCACCCACGACAGGATACAATGAGCAGTTCTTC.

The chain recombines TRBV7-2 with TRBJ2-3; D is uncertain. The V end lost 5 bases, the J end lost 6 bases, and 15 bases lay between the germline ends. Germline V CDR1 and CDR2: SGHTA, FQGNSA. This CDR3 is 14 amino acids long. CDR3 coding DNA: TGTGCCAGCAGCCCCGGAACCCCGGCGGATACGCAGTATTTT. Translation: CASSPGTPADTQYF.

The J gene is TRBJ2-1, the V gene TRBV12-3 or TRBV12-4, with TRBD2 identical over 7 bases. V was clipped by 1 base and J by 2 bases; unmatched bases: 2. The CDR3 consists of 15 residues. Here the CDR3 reads CASSLGTRTYNEQFF. Written as DNA, the CDR3 is TGTGCCAGCAGTTTAGGGACTAGGACCTACAATGAGCAGTTCTTC.

CDR3 nucleotide sequence: TGTGCCAGCAGCACCGTTGGGGGGCAGAGATCACCCCTCCACTTT. Translation gives CASSTVGGQRSPLHF. V usage is TRBV7-2 and J usage is TRBJ1-6; a possible D gene is TRBD1 (6 bases). The V end lost 5 bases, the J end lost 10 bases, and 18 bases lay between the germline ends. Germline V gene data show CDR1 as SGHTA and CDR2 as FQGNSA. This CDR3 is 15 amino acids long.

The CDR3 DNA reads as TGTGCCAGCAGCCAAGTGAGTGAGCAGTACTTC. This encodes CASSQVSEQYF. The chain uses TRBV3-1 and TRBJ2-5; D call uncertain. CDR3 length: 11 amino acids. Trimming cost V 1 base and J 11 bases, with 8 bases left between them. CDR1 is LGHDT, CDR2 YNNKEL, per germline (reference sequence).

The chain has TRBV27 and TRBJ1-5, with a weak D call TRBD1 (5 bases). This CDR3 is built from 17 residues. Trimming shortened V by 6 bases and J by 2 bases, and 20 bases separated the two germline ends. Germline V lookup: CDR1 MNHEY, CDR2 SMNVEV (reference sequence). The CDR3 DNA reads as TGTGCCAGCAGCGCAGGCTACAGGAAAGGGGGCAATCAGCCCCAGCATTTT. Amino acid sequence: CASSAGYRKGGNQPQHF.

Comments on this clonotype: The junction does not match germline at one end; this may be a read error. This chain links TRBV27 with TRBJ2-1; D gene uncertain. This CDR3 comprises 13 residues. Germline lookup yields CDR1 MNHEY and CDR2 SMNVEV (reference sequence). CDR3 in DNA: TGTACCAGCAGTTTAAGCCTAAACAATGAGCAGTTCTTC. It translates to CTSSLSLNNEQFF.

V gene TRBV5-1 combines with J gene TRBJ2-7; no firm D call. The CDR3 runs to 12 residues. The V end lost 0 bases, the J end lost 6 bases, and 7 bases lay between the germline ends. The V gene's germline CDR1 is SGHRS and CDR2 YFSETQ. CDR3 protein: CASSLELGEQYF. The CDR3 DNA sequence: TGCGCCAGCAGCTTGGAATTGGGCGAGCAGTACTTC.

About this clonotype: Since the CDR3 does not end with the conserved phenylalanine or tryptophan, this likely comes from a read error. The chain uses TRBV6-6 and TRBJ2-5, with TRBD2 matching 9 bases. The V gene's germline CDR1 is MNHNY and CDR2 SVGAGI (reference sequence). J gave up 11 bases and V 0 bases, and 10 bases lay outside the gene matches. CDR3 length equals 15 residues. The CDR3 loop reads CASSYSGTSSYEQYL. The CDR3 coding sequence is TGTGCCAGCAGTTACTCAGGGACTAGCTCCTACGAACAGTACTTA.

This clonotype has more than one count but fewer than ten. The chain joins TRBV18 to TRBJ2-3; 8 bases fit TRBD1. The CDR3 covers 14 residues. With V trimmed by 4 bases and J by 3 bases, 3 bases remained unmatched. Germline V gene sequence: CDR1 KGHSH, CDR2 LQKENI. DNA for the CDR3: TGTGCCAGCTCACGCCGACAGGGGACAGATACGCAGTATTTT. Residues: CASSRRQGTDTQYF. Combining the CDR3 with reference TRBV18 and TRBJ2-3 gives the whole variable domain NAGVMQNPRHLVRRRGQEARLRCSPMKGHSHVYWYRQLPEEGLKFMVYLQKENIIDESGMPKERFSAEFPKEGPSILRIQQVVRGDSAAYFCASSRRQGTDTQYFGPGTRLTVL.

The chain joins TRBV11-2 to TRBJ2-7; D is possibly TRBD1 (6 bases). Germline values: CDR1 SGHAT, CDR2 FQNNGV. This CDR3 is 14 amino acids long. The V end lost 6 bases, the J end lost 1 base, and 13 bases lay between the germline ends. CDR3 sequence (DNA): TGTGCCAGCAGTAGCTCACAGGGTTCCTACGAGCAGTACTTC. Protein: CASSSSQGSYEQYF.

The DNA of the CDR3 is TGCAGCGGCCCCCCTCTAGCGGGAGGGATTGGCGGGCAGTTCTTC. Residues: CSGPPLAGGIGGQFF. V usage is TRBV20-1 and J usage is TRBJ2-1; TRBD2 matches at 12 bases. This CDR3 comprises 15 residues. CDR1 and CDR2 from the germline V gene are DFQATT and SNEGSKA (reference sequence).

A few counts support this clonotype. The chain couples TRBV20-1 to TRBJ2-7; 14 bases agree with TRBD2. The ends lost 5 bases at V and 5 bases at J; junction bases unmatched: 5. Germline V gene data show CDR1 as DFQATT and CDR2 as SNEGSKA (reference sequence). The CDR3 length is 14 residues. The CDR3 loop reads CSAEGLAGVNEQYF. The CDR3 region has the DNA TGCAGTGCTGAGGGACTAGCGGGAGTTAACGAGCAGTACTTC.

The CDR3 loop is CASSGVGKTFF. CDR3 in DNA: TGCGCCAGCAGCGGGGTGGGTAAAACTTTCTTT. The chain links TRBV5-1 to TRBJ1-1; D gene uncertain. The germline V gene has CDR1 SGHRS and CDR2 YFSETQ. The CDR3 has 11 residues. V was trimmed by 4 bases and J by 12 bases, leaving 13 bases between them. Together with reference TRBV5-1 and TRBJ1-1, the CDR3 gives the full variable domain: KAGVTQTPRYLIKTRGQQVTLSCSPISGHRSVSWYQQTPGQGLQFLFEYFSETQRNKGNFPGRFSGRQFSNSRSEMNVSTLELGDSALYLCASSGVGKTFFGQGTRLTVV.

This clonotype appeared a few times. This sequence joins TRBV20-1 and TRBJ2-3; 14 nucleotides match TRBD2. Germline V gene lookup returns CDR1 DFQATT and CDR2 SNEGSKA (reference sequence). The CDR3 contains 14 residues. Trimming cost V 5 bases and J 6 bases; bases outside gene matches: 4. CDR3 nucleotide sequence: TGCAGTGCTCCGACTAGCGGGAGGGGTGATACGCAGTATTTT. This translates into CSAPTSGRGDTQYF.

This clonotype was counted only a few times. V and J are TRBV14 and TRBJ1-2; D is possibly TRBD1 (5 bases). Germline CDR1 SGHDN, CDR2 FVKESK. V dropped 3 bases and J dropped 6 bases, with 11 bases sitting between them. There are 13 residues in the CDR3. The CDR3: CASSQGQLHGYTF. In DNA form, the CDR3 reads TGTGCCAGCAGCCAGGGGCAACTCCATGGCTACACCTTC.

The V gene is TRBV2, the J gene TRBJ2-5; D possibly corresponds to TRBD2 (6 bases). Trimming left V 10 bases short and J 7 bases short, with 7 bases between. Looked up from germline, CDR1 is SNHLY and CDR2 is FYNNEI. The CDR3 loop spans 9 amino acids. CDR3 protein: CATGGTQYF. CDR3 in DNA: TGTGCCACCGGGGGGACCCAGTACTTC.